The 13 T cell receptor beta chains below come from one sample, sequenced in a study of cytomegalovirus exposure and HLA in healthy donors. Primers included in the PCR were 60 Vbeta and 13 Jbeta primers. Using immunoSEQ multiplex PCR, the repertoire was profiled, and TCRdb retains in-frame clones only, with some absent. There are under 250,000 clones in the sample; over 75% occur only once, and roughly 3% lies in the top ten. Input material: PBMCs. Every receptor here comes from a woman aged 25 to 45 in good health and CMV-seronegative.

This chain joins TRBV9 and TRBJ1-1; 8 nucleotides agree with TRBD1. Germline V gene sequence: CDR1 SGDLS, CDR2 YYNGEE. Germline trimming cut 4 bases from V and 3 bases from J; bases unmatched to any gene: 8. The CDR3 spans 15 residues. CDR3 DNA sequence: TGTGCCAGCAGCAGATGGGGACAGGCGTACACTGAAGCTTTCTTT. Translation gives CASSRWGQAYTEAFF.

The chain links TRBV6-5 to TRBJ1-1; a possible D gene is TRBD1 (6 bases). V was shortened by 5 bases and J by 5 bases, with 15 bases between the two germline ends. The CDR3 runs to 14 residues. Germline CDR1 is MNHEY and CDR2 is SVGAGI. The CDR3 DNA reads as TGTGCCAGCAGTGAAGTGCCAGGGGTGACTGAAGCTTTCTTT. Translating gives CASSEVPGVTEAFF.

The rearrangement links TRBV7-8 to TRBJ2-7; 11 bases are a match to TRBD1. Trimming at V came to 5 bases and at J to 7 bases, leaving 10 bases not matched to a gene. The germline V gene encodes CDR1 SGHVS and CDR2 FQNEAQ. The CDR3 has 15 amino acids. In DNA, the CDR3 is TGTGCCAGCAGCGCGGGGACAGGGGGTACCTTGGAGCAGTACTTC. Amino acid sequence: CASSAGTGGTLEQYF.

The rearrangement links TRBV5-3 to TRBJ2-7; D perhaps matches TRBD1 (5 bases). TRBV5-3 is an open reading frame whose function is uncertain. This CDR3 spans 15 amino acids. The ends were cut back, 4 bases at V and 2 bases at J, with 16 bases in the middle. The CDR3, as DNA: TGTGCCAGAAGCGGTACAGGCGACGGTCCCTACGAGCAGTACTTC. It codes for CARSGTGDGPYEQYF.

The CDR3 DNA sequence: TGTGCCAGCAGCCAAGTCCTGGGGACAGGGGCCCGAGCTAACTATGGCTACACCTTC. It translates to CASSQVLGTGARANYGYTF. This rearrangement joins TRBV4-2 to TRBJ1-2; 10 bases are a match to TRBD1. V was pared by 1 base and J by 0 bases, with 11 bases of the junction left unmatched. This CDR3 has 19 residues. Germline V gives CDR1 LGHNA, CDR2 YNFKEQ.

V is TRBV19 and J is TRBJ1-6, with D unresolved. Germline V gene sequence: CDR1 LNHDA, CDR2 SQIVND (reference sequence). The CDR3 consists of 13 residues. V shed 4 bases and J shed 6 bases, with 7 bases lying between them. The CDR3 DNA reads TGTGCCAGTAGTAGCCAGGTTAATTCACCCCTCCACTTT. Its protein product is CASSSQVNSPLHF.

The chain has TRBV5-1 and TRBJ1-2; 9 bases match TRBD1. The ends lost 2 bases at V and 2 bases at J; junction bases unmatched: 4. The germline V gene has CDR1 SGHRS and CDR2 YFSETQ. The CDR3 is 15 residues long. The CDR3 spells CASSLGDRANYGYTF. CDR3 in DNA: TGCGCCAGCAGCTTAGGGGACAGGGCAAACTATGGCTACACCTTC.

The CDR3 sequence: CASSEVTSTDTQYF. In nucleotides, the CDR3 is TGTGCCAGCAGTGAAGTAACTAGCACAGATACGCAGTATTTT. The gene calls are TRBV6-1 and TRBJ2-3; D is ambiguous. Germline V gene lookup returns CDR1 MNHNS and CDR2 SASEGT. The length of the CDR3 is 14 residues. The V and J ends lost 1 base and 0 bases respectively, with 5 bases between them.

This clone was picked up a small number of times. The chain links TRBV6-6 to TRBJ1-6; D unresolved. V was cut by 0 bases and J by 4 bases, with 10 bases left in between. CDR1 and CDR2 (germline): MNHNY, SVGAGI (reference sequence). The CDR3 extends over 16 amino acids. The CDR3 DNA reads TGTGCCAGCAGTTACTCGACTGAGTTTTATAATTCACCCCTCCACTTT. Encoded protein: CASSYSTEFYNSPLHF.

CDR3 loop: CASSQDRALKLFF. In nucleotides, the CDR3 is TGTGCCAGCAGTCAAGACAGGGCCCTAAAACTGTTTTTT. The chain combines TRBV6-5 with TRBJ1-4; 7 nucleotides line up with TRBD1. Germline V gives CDR1 MNHEY, CDR2 SVGAGI. J was trimmed by 10 bases and V by 5 bases; bases with no gene match: 7. The CDR3 has 13 amino acids.

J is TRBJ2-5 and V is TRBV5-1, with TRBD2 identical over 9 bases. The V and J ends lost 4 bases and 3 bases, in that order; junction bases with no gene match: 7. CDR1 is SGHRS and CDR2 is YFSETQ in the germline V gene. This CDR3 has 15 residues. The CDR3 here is CASSRSRGGEETQYF. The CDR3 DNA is TGCGCCAGCAGCCGGTCGCGGGGGGGGGAAGAGACCCAGTACTTC.

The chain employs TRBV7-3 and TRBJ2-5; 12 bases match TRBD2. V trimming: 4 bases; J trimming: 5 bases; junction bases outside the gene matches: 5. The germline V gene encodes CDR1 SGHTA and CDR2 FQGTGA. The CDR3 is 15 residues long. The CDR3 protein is CASSSSGGATETQYF. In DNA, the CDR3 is TGTGCCAGCAGCTCTAGCGGGGGGGCCACCGAGACCCAGTACTTC. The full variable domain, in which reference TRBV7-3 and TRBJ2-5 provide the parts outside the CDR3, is GAGVSQTPSNKVTEKGKYVELRCDPISGHTALYWYRQSLGQGPEFLIYFQGTGAADDSGLPNDRFFAVRPEGSVSTLKIQRTERGDSAVYLCASSSSGGATETQYFGPGTRLLVL.

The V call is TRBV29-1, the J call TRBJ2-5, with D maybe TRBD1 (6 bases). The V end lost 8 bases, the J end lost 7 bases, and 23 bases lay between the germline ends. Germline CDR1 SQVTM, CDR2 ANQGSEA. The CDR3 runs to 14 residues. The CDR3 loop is CSLRPQGIQGTQYF. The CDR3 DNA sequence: TGCAGCCTAAGACCACAGGGAATTCAGGGGACCCAGTACTTC.